This TCR beta chain was profiled in a study of cytomegalovirus exposure and HLA in healthy donors. Findings and caveats of the study: As a later analysis showed, a missense DCLRE1C variant was linked to trimming of TCR beta V- and J-genes.

Germline lookup yields CDR1 SNHLY and CDR2 FYNNEI. This CDR3 is built from 14 residues. Trimming took 0 bases from V and 5 from J, leaving 8 bases between them. Worth noting for this clone: Its antigen is as yet unknown.

PCR employed 60 Vbeta and 13 Jbeta primers. Assay used: immunoSEQ multiplex PCR; TCRdb lists only in-frame clones, some missing. This sample yields some 170,000 clones, of which about 81% are seen a single time; 2.2% belongs to the top ten. The TCR originated in a woman in her twenties or thirties in good health and CMV-seronegative. The chain has TRBV2 and TRBJ1-5; D is ambiguous. The sequenced sample consisted of PBMCs. Here the CDR3 reads CASSEAGGYQPQHF. The CDR3 region has the DNA TGTGCCAGCAGTGAAGCTGGCGGATATCAGCCCCAGCATTTT.